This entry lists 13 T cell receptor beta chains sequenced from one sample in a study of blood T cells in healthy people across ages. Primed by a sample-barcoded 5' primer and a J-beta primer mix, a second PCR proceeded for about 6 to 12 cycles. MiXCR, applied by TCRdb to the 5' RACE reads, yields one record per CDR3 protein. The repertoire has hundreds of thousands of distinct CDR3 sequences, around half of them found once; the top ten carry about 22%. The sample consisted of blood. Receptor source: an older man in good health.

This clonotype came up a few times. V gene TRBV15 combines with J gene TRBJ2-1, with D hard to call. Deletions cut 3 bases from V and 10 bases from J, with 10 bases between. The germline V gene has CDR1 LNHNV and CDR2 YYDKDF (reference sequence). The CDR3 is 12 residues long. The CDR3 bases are TGTGCCACCAGCAGGAACACCCTAGAGCAGTTCTTC. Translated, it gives CATSRNTLEQFF.

Here the CDR3 reads CASSITGVEQYF. As DNA, the CDR3 is TGCGCCAGCAGCATTACAGGGGTTGAGCAGTACTTC. The chain links TRBV5-1 to TRBJ2-5; the match to TRBD1 covers 7 bases. V shed 4 bases, J shed 11 bases, and the junction held 8 bases outside the gene matches. The CDR3 consists of 12 residues. Germline CDR1 is SGHRS and CDR2 is YFSETQ.

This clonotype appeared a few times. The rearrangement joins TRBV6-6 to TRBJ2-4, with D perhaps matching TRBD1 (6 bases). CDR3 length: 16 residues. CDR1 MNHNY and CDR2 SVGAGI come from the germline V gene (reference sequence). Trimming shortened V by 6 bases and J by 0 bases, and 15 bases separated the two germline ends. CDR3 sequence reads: CASSGQNLLAKNIQYF. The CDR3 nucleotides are TGTGCCAGCAGCGGACAGAACCTCCTAGCCAAAAACATTCAGTACTTC.

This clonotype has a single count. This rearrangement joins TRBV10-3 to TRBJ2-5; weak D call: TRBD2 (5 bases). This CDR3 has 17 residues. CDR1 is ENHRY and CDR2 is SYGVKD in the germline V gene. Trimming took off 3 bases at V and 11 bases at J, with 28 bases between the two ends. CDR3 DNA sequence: TGTGCCATCAGTGACCGGAACTCGACTACTGTTTCCTACGGGCAGTACTTC. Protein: CAISDRNSTTVSYGQYF.

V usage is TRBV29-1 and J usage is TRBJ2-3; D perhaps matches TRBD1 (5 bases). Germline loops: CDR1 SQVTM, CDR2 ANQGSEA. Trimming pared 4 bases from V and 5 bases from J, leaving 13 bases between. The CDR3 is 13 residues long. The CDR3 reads CSVASRRGDTQYF. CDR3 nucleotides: TGCAGCGTTGCCAGTCGAAGGGGAGATACGCAGTATTTT.

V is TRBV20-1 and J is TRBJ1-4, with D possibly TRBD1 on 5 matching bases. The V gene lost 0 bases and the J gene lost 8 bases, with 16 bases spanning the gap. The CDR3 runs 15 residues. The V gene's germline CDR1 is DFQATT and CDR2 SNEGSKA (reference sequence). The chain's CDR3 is CSARDISQGREKLFF. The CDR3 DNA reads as TGCAGTGCTAGAGATATATCCCAGGGTAGGGAAAAACTGTTTTTT.

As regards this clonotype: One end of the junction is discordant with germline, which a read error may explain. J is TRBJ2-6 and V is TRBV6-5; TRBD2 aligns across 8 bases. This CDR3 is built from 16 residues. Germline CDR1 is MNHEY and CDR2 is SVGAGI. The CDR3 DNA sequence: TGTGCCAGCAGCCACGGGGGGGAGACTGGGGCCAACGTCCTGACTTTT. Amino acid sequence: CASSHGGETGANVLTF.

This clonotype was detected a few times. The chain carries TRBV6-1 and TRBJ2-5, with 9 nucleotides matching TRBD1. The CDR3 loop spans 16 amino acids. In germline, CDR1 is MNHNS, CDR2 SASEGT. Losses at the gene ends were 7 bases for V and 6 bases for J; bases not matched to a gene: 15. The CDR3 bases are TGTGCCAGCACCCCACATCTCCCCGGGACAGGGAAGACCCAGTACTTC. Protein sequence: CASTPHLPGTGKTQYF.

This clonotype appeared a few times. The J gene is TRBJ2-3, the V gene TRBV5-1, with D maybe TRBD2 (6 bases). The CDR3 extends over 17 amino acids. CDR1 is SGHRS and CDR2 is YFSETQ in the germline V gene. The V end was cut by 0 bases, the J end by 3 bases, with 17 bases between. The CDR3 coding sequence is TGCGCCAGCAGCTTGGGCGGGAATTCCCTGGCGACAGATACGCAGTATTTT. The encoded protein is CASSLGGNSLATDTQYF. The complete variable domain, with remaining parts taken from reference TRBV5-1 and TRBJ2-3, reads KAGVTQTPRYLIKTRGQQVTLSCSPISGHRSVSWYQQTPGQGLQFLFEYFSETQRNKGNFPGRFSGRQFSNSRSEMNVSTLELGDSALYLCASSLGGNSLATDTQYFGPGTRLTVL.

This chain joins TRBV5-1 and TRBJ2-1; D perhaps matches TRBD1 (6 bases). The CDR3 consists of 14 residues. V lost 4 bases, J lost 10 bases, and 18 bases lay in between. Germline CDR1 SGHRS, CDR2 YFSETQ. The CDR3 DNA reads TGCGCCAGCAGCGCAGGGGCCACCCCCAAAGAGCAGTTCTTC. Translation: CASSAGATPKEQFF.

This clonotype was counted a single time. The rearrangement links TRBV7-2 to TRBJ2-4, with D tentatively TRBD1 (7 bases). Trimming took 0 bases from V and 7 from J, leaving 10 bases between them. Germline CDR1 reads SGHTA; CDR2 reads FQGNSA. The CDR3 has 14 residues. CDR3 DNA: TGTGCCAGCAGCTTAGCGTCAGGGGGGAACATTCAGTACTTC. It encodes CASSLASGGNIQYF.

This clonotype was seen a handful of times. CDR3 coding DNA: TGTGCCACCAGCAGAGGACAGGTACCACAAGAGACCCAGTACTTC. Translated: CATSRGQVPQETQYF. The V gene is TRBV15, the J gene TRBJ2-5, with a tentative D call TRBD1 (6 bases). This CDR3 contains 15 residues. Per the germline V gene, CDR1 is LNHNV and CDR2 is YYDKDF (reference sequence). The germline V and J ends were trimmed by 1 base and 2 bases, with 11 bases remaining between them.

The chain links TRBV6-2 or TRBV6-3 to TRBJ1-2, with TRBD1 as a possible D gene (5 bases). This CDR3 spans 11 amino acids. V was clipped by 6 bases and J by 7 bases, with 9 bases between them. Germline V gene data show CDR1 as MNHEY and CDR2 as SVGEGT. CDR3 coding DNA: TGTGCCAGCAGAGACAGTTCTGGCTACACCTTC. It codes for CASRDSSGYTF.